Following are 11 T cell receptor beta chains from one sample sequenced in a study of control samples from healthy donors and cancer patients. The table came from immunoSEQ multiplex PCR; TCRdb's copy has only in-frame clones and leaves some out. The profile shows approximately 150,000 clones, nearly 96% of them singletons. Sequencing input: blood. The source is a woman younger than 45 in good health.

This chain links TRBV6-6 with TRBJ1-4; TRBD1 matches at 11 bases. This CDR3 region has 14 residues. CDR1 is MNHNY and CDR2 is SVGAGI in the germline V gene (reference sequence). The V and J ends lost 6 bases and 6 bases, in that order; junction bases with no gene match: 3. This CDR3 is CASRAGQGDEKLFF. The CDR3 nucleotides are TGTGCCAGCAGGGCGGGACAGGGGGATGAAAAACTGTTTTTT.

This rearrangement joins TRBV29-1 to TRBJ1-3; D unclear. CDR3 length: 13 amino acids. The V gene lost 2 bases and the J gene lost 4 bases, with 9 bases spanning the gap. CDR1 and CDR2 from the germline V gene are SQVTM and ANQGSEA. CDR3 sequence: CSVENGVGNTIYF. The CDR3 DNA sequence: TGCAGCGTTGAAAATGGGGTCGGAAACACCATATATTTT.

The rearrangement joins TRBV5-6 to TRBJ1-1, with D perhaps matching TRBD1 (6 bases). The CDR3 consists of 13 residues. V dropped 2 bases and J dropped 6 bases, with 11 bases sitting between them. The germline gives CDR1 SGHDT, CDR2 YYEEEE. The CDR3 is CASSLAGVPEAFF. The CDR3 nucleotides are TGTGCCAGCAGCTTAGCAGGGGTCCCTGAAGCTTTCTTT.

The CDR3 here is CASSQDLNSVPRTQYF. CDR3 nucleotide sequence: TGCGCCAGCAGCCAAGATTTAAATAGTGTTCCTCGGACCCAGTACTTC. This sequence joins TRBV4-1 and TRBJ2-5; no reliable D call. Between the trimmed V and J ends, which lost 0 bases and 7 bases, there was a span of 18 bases. Germline CDR1 reads MGHRA; CDR2 reads YSYEKL. The CDR3 has 16 amino acids.

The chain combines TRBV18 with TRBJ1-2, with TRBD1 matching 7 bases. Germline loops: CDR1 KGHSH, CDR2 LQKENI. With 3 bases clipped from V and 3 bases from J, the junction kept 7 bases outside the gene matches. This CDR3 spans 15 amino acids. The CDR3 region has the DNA TGTGCCAGCTCACCTACAGGACAGGCGGACTATGGCTACACCTTC. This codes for CASSPTGQADYGYTF.

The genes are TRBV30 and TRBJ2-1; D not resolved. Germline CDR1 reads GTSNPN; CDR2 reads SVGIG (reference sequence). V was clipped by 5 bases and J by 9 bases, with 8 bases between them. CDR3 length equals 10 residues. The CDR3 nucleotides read TGTGCCTGGGCCCGCACTGAGCAGTTCTTC. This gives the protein CAWARTEQFF.

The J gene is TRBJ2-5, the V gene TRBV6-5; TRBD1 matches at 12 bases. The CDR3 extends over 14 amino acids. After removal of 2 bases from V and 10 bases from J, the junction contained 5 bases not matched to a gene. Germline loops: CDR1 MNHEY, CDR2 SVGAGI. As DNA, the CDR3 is TGTGCCAGCAGTTACCCGGGACAGGGGGCAGTCCAGTACTTC. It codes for CASSYPGQGAVQYF.

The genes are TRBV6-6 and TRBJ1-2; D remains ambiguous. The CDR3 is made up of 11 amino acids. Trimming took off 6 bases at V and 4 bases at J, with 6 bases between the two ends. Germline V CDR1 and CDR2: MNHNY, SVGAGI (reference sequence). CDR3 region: CASRRGYGYTF. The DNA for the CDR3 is TGTGCCAGCAGGCGAGGCTATGGCTACACCTTC.

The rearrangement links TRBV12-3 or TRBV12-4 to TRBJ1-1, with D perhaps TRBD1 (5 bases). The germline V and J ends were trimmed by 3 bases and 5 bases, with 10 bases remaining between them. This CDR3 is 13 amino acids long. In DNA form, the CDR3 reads TGTGCCAGCAGTTTGAACCAGGGTACTGAAGCTTTCTTT. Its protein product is CASSLNQGTEAFF.

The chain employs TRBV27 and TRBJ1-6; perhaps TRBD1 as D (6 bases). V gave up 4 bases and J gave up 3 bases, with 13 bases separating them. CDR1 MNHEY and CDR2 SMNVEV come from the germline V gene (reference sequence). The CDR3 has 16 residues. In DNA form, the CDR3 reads TGTGCCAGCAGTTCGGACAGTACGATCTATAATTCACCCCTCCACTTT. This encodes CASSSDSTIYNSPLHF.

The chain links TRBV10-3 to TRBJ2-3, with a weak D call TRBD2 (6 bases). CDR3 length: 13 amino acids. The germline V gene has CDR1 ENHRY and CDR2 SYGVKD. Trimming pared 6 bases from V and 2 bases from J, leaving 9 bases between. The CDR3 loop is CAISRDSTDTQYF. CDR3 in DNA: TGTGCCATCAGCAGGGACTCCACAGATACGCAGTATTTT.